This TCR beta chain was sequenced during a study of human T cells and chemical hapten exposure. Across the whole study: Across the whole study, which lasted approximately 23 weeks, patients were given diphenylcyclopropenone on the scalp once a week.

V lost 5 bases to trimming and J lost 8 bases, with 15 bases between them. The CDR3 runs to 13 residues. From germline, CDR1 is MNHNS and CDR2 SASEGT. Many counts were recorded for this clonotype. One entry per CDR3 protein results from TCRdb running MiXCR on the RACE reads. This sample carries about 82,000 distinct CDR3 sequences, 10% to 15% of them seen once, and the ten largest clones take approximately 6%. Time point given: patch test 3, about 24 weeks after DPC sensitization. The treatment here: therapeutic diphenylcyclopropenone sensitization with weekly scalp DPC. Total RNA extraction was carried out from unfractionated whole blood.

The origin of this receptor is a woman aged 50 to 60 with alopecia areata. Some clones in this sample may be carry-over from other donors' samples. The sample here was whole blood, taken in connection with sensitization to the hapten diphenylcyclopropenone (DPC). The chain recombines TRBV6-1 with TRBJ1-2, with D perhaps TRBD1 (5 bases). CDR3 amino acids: CASSPTGAWGYTF. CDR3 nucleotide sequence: TGTGCCAGCAGTCCCACAGGAGCCTGGGGCTACACCTTC.